This TCR beta chain came from a study of cytomegalovirus exposure and HLA in healthy donors. Amplification used 60 Vbeta primers and 13 Jbeta primers. Generated by immunoSEQ multiplex PCR, the TCRdb table keeps only in-frame clones and is missing some. The sample includes around 150,000 clones, 80% of them seen just once. This CDR3 spans 17 amino acids. V dropped 4 bases and J dropped 2 bases, with 20 bases sitting between them. The germline CDR1 and CDR2 sequences are MDHEN and SYDVKM. The sequencing input was PBMCs. The V and J genes are TRBV28 and TRBJ1-2, with a possible D match to TRBD1 (5 bases). The receptor was isolated from a man aged 25 to 40 in good health and CMV-seronegative. CDR3 amino acids: CASSSDYLGALNYGYTF. DNA of the CDR3: TGTGCCAGCAGTTCCGATTACCTAGGGGCGCTCAACTATGGCTACACCTTC.